This T cell receptor (beta chain) was sequenced for a study of type 1 regulatory T cells. Overall study: T-allo10 is an in vitro-generated, Tr1-enriched CD4 T cell product specific for alloantigen.

Whole-study results and caveats: Type 1 regulatory T cells had a more restricted TCR repertoire than non-type 1 regulatory T cells.

Only a few counts were recorded for this clonotype. Antigen specificity is unknown. This CDR3 region has 15 residues. V was pared by 6 bases and J by 5 bases, with 3 bases of the junction left unmatched. The germline gives CDR1 MNHEY, CDR2 SVGAGI. TCRdb passed the reads through MiXCR, listing each CDR3 protein once. Among fewer than 80,000 distinct CDR3 sequences listed, 20% were seen once. This sequence joins TRBV6-5 and TRBJ2-3; TRBD2 agrees at 15 bases. The receptor was isolated from a human donor in good health. The sequenced sample consisted of cultured type 1 regulatory T (Tr1) cells, either the whole culture or a sorted fraction (not recorded which). CDR3 region: CASRRGLAGGDTQYF. CDR3 coding DNA: TGTGCCAGCAGACGGGGACTAGCGGGAGGAGATACGCAGTATTTT.